This T cell receptor beta chain comes out of a study of cytomegalovirus exposure and HLA in healthy donors. Study-wide background: The same platform used for the approximately 670 first-cohort repertoires was also used for the 120 or so validation repertoires, as a later analysis reported.

Notes on the study in general: Diagnosis of cytomegalovirus status made by the classifier reportedly showed high specificity and sensitivity. Generally TCR sequences proved uncommon, though certain public TCRs appeared in numerous donors. Cytomegalovirus association was assigned to approximately 160 TCR beta chains.

The germline gives CDR1 MNHEY, CDR2 SVGAGI. With V trimmed by 2 bases and J by 7 bases, 7 bases remained unmatched. The CDR3 spans 14 residues. Measured with immunoSEQ multiplex PCR; TCRdb has only the in-frame clones, and not every one. This sample has approximately 260,000 clones; approximately 86% occur once, and the top ten carry around 1.3%. Worth noting for this clone: What it binds is not known.

The specimen was PBMCs. This clonotype was sampled from a woman aged 30 to 39 in good health and CMV-seropositive. This rearrangement joins TRBV6-5 to TRBJ2-7; 8 positions match TRBD1. CDR3 DNA: TGTGCCAGCAGTTACGGAACAGGGGGTTGGGAGCAGTACTTC. Its protein is CASSYGTGGWEQYF.